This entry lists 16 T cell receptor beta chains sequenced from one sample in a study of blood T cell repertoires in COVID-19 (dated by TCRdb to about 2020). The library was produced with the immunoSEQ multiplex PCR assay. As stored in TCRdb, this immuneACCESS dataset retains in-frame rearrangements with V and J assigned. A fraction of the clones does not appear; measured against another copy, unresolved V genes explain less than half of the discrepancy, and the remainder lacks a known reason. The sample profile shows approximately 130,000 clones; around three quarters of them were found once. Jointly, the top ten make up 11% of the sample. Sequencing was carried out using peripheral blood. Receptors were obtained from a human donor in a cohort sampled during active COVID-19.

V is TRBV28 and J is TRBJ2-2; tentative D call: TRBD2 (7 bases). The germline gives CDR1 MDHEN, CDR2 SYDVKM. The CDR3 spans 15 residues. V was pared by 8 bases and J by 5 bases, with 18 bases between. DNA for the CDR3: TGTGCCAGCCGTTGGGGCGGGGGCCCAACCGGGGAGCTGTTTTTT. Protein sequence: CASRWGGGPTGELFF.

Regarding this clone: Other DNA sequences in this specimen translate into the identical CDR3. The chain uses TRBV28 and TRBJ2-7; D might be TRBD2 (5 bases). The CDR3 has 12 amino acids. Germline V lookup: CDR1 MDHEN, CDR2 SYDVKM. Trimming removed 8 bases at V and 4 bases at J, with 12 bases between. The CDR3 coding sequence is TGTGCCAGCTCGCCCCGGGGATACGAGCAGTACTTC. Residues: CASSPRGYEQYF.

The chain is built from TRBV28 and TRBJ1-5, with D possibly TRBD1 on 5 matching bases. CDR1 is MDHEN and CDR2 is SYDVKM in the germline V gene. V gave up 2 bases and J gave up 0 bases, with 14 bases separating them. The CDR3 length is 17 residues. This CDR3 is CASSLSTGQHSNQPQHF. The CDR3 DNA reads TGTGCCAGCAGTTTAAGTACAGGTCAGCATAGCAATCAGCCCCAGCATTTT.

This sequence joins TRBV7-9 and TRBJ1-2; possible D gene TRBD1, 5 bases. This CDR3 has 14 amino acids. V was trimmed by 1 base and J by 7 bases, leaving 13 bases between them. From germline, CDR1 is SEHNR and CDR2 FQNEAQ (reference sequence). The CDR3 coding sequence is TGTGCCAGCAGCTTAGGACAGATGAGCTCTGGCTACACCTTC. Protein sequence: CASSLGQMSSGYTF.

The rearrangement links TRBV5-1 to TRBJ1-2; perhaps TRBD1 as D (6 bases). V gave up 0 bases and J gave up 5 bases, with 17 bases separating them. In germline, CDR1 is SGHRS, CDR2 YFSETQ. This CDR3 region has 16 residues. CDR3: CASSLGAPGVEYGYTF. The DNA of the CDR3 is TGCGCCAGCAGCTTGGGGGCCCCAGGGGTGGAATATGGCTACACCTTC.

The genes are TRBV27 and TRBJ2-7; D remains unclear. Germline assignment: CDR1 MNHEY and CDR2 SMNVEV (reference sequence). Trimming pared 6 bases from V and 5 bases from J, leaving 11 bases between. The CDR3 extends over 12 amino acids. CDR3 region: CASSRTDDEQYF. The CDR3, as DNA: TGTGCCAGCAGCCGAACAGATGACGAGCAGTACTTC.

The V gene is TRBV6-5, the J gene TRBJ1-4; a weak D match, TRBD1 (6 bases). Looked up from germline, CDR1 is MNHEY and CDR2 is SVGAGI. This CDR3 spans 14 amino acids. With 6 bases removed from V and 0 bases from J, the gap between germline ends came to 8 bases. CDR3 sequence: CASRDSATNEKLFF. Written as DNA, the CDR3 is TGTGCCAGCAGGGACAGTGCAACTAATGAAAAACTGTTTTTT.

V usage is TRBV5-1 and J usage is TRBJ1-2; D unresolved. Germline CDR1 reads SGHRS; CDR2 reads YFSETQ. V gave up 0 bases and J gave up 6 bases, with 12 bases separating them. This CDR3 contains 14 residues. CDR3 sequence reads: CASSLADELDGYTF. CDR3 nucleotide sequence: TGCGCCAGCAGCTTGGCCGACGAGCTAGATGGCTACACCTTC.

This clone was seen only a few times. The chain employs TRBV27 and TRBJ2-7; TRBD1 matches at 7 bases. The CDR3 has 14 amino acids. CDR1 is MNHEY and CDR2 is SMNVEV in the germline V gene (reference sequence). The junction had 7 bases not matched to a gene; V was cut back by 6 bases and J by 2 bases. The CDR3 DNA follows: TGTGCCAGCAGGAAGCCGACAGGGCCCTACGAGCAGTACTTC. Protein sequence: CASRKPTGPYEQYF.

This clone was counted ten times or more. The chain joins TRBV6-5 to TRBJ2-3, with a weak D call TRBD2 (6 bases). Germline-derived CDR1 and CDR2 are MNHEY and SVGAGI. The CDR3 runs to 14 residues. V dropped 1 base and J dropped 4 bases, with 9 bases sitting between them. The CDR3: CASSYLGRPDTQYF. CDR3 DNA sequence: TGTGCCAGCAGTTACTTGGGGAGGCCAGATACGCAGTATTTT.

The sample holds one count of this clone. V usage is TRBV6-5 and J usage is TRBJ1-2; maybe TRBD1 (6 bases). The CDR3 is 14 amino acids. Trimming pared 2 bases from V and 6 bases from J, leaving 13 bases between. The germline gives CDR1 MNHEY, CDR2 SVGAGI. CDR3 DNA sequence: TGTGCCAGCAGTTACCCGGGACATCCCAATGGCTACACCTTC. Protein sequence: CASSYPGHPNGYTF.

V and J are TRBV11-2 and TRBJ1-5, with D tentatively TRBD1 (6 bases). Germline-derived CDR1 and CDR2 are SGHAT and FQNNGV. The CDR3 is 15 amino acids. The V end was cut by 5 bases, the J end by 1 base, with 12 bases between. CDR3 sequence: CASSMRGFSNQPQHF. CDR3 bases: TGTGCCAGCAGCATGAGGGGGTTCAGCAATCAGCCCCAGCATTTT.

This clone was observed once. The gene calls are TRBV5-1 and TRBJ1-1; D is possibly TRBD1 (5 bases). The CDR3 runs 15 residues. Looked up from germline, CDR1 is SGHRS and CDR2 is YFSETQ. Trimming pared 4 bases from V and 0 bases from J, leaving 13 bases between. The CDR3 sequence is CASSRGGGMNTEAFF. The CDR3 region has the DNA TGCGCCAGCAGCCGCGGCGGGGGAATGAACACTGAAGCTTTCTTT.

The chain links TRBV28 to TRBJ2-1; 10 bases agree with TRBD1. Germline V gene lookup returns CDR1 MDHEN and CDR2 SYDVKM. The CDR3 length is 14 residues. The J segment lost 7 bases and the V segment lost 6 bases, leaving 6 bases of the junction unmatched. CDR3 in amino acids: CASRLRDRGNEQFF. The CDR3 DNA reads TGTGCCAGCAGGCTCCGGGACAGGGGTAATGAGCAGTTCTTC.

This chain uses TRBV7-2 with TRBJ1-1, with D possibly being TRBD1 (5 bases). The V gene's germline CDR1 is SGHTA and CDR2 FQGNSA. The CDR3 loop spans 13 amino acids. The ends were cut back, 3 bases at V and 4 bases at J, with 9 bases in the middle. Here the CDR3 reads CASSFPGGTEAFF. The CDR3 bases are TGTGCCAGCAGCTTCCCGGGGGGCACTGAAGCTTTCTTT.

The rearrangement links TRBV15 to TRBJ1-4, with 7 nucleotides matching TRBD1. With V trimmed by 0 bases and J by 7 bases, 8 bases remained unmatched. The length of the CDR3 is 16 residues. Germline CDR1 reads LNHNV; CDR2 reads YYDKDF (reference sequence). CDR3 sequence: CATSRDRGGGGEKLFF. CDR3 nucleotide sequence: TGTGCCACCAGCAGAGATCGTGGAGGGGGCGGTGAAAAACTGTTTTTT.